This TCR beta chain was sequenced for a study of blood T cell repertoires in COVID-19. Study details: Some COVID-19 samples were acute and others convalescent; all came from the United States, Italy and Spain. The analysed material was cDNA or gDNA that came from T cells, B-cell-depleted T cells, or PBMCs.

In the authors' methods: Estimation of nucleated cell counts was performed using reference gene primer amplification. TCRdb's table, derived via immunoSEQ multiplex PCR, lists solely in-frame clones and lacks some. V and J calls and clone size are as listed in that table; D and trimming were resolved from the DNA. The sample carries approximately 40,000 clones, approximately 91% recorded once. This clone was seen just once. Per germline, CDR1 LNHDA and CDR2 SQIVND (reference sequence). The CDR3 is 16 residues long. V gave up 5 bases and J gave up 0 bases, with 16 bases separating them. This chain links TRBV19 with TRBJ1-2, with D maybe TRBD1 (6 bases). The material sequenced was peripheral blood. The receptor's source is a human donor in a cohort sampled during active COVID-19. The CDR3 DNA sequence: TGTGCCAGTAGTTCGACCTACAGGGTTTCTAACTATGGCTACACCTTC. It translates to CASSSTYRVSNYGYTF.